This T cell receptor beta chain stems from a study of T cells in Graves' hyperthyroidism and ophthalmopathy. This clonotype has a count of ten or more. The antigen is not known. This CDR3 is 15 amino acids long. Germline V lookup: CDR1 LNHNV, CDR2 YYDKDF (reference sequence). V was pared by 1 base and J by 3 bases, with 11 bases between. RNA transcripts yielded amplified TCR beta CDR3 regions. The HTBI primer set drove a first-round RT-PCR of the TCR CDR3. MiXCR, applied by TCRdb to the multiplex PCR reads, yields one record per CDR3 protein. The sample lists over 150,000 distinct CDR3 sequences, about 15% seen once, with around 48% in the top ten. Study observations and caveats: Blood held most thyroid clonotypes expanded above 0.001 frequency.

The sample comprised blood. This TCR came from a woman in her fifties or sixties with Graves' hyperthyroidism. This chain joins TRBV15 and TRBJ2-3, with a weak D call TRBD2 (5 bases). The CDR3 DNA is TGTGCCACCAGCAGAGGAATCGAGGGAACAGATACGCAGTATTTT. Its translation: CATSRGIEGTDTQYF.